This T cell receptor beta chain originates from a study of technical replicates of blood from a few donors. The CDR3 consists of 18 residues. The V end was cut by 2 bases, the J end by 0 bases, with 19 bases between. The table came from immunoSEQ multiplex PCR; TCRdb's copy has only in-frame clones and leaves some out. The table has tens of thousands of clones, roughly nine tenths seen once. The rearrangement joins TRBV23-1 to TRBJ1-1; unclear D gene. TRBV23-1 is annotated as an ORF whose role is uncertain. The TCR originated in a human donor in good health. Some clones in this sample may be carry-over from other donors' samples. The sample taken for sequencing was PBMCs. The CDR3, as DNA: TGCGCCAGCAGTCAAATAACCCTTCGTGGTACAGTGAACACTGAAGCTTTCTTT. It codes for CASSQITLRGTVNTEAFF.